This is a list of T cell receptor beta chains from one sample in a study of identical twins. TCRdb passed the 5' RACE reads through MiXCR, listing each CDR3 protein once. The repertoire holds roughly 260,000 distinct CDR3 sequences, 6% to 8% seen once, with around 5% in the top ten. The same specimen was also included in a second study, on yellow fever vaccine responses in identical twins.

Sequences were obtained from CD8+ T cells sorted from blood. The source is a woman aged 18-30 years in good health. CDR3s include the opening cysteine and the closing phenylalanine or tryptophan. The D gene is left open where the match is weak. Rows may omit the clone size; those that give it use once, few, many or a size class.

TRBV20-1	many	TRBJ2-7	TRBD2	CSASLGLAGGRSSYEQYF	TGCAGTGCTAGTTTGGGTCTAGCGGGAGGCAGAAGCTCCTACGAGCAGTACTTC
TRBV12-3/TRBV12-4	-	TRBJ2-5	TRBD2	CASSFGAGGNQETQYF	TGTGCCAGCAGTTTCGGAGCGGGGGGCAACCAAGAGACCCAGTACTTC
TRBV9	-	TRBJ2-1	-	CASSASGTVGNEQFF	TGTGCCAGCAGCGCCTCCGGGACGGTTGGCAATGAGCAGTTCTTC
TRBV29-1	many	TRBJ2-1	TRBD1	CSVEPGQPISYNEQFF	TGCAGCGTTGAGCCGGGACAGCCTATCTCCTACAATGAGCAGTTCTTC
TRBV11-2	-	TRBJ2-1	-	CASSPTAGAFTLNNEQFF	TGTGCCAGCAGCCCGACTGCCGGGGCCTTTACCTTAAACAATGAGCAGTTCTTC
TRBV2	many	TRBJ1-6	-	CASTGSSSYNSPLHF	TGTGCCAGCACCGGCTCCAGCTCCTATAATTCACCCCTCCACTTT
TRBV7-6	few	TRBJ2-7	TRBD2	CASSLGERESSLEQYF	TGTGCCAGCAGCTTAGGGGAGCGGGAGTCTTCACTAGAGCAGTACTTC
TRBV12-3/TRBV12-4	many	TRBJ2-1	TRBD2	CASSTLLAGELEQFF	TGTGCCAGCAGCACCCTGTTAGCGGGAGAACTCGAGCAGTTCTTC
TRBV7-9	few	TRBJ2-5	-	CASSSTGGTQYF	TGTGCCAGCAGCTCGACCGGGGGGACCCAGTACTTC
TRBV2	few	TRBJ2-2	TRBD1	CASSAGQGNGELFF	TGTGCCAGCAGTGCGGGACAGGGGAACGGGGAGCTGTTTTTT
TRBV7-9	few	TRBJ1-4	-	CASLTNEKLFF	TGTGCCAGCTTAACTAATGAAAAACTGTTTTTT
TRBV2	-	TRBJ2-5	-	CAIRTWETQYF	TGTGCCATCCGGACTTGGGAGACCCAGTACTTC
TRBV9	many	TRBJ2-3	TRBD2	CASSPRPGLAGGIPHTDTQYF	TGTGCCAGCAGCCCCAGACCGGGACTAGCGGGAGGTATCCCCCACACAGATACGCAGTATTTT
TRBV5-6	-	TRBJ2-7	-	CASSPGLSCEQYF	TGTGCCAGCAGCCCCGGGCTCTCCTGCGAGCAGTACTTC
TRBV7-6	-	TRBJ1-1	-	CASSLGAQGTEAFF	TGTGCCAGCAGCTTAGGAGCCCAGGGGACTGAAGCTTTCTTT
TRBV18	-	TRBJ2-7	-	CASSPRGPEQYF	TGTGCCAGCTCACCACGGGGTCCCGAGCAGTACTTC
TRBV2	few	TRBJ2-1	TRBD2	CASSTGTSGFSYNEQFF	TGTGCCAGCAGTACCGGGACTAGCGGGTTCTCCTACAATGAGCAGTTCTTC
TRBV7-8	many	TRBJ2-7	TRBD1	CASSARQGPYEQYF	TGTGCCAGCAGCGCACGACAGGGACCCTACGAGCAGTACTTC
TRBV3-1	large	TRBJ2-3	TRBD2	CASKTSGATDTQYF	TGTGCCAGCAAAACTAGCGGGGCCACAGATACGCAGTATTTT
TRBV12-3/TRBV12-4	-	TRBJ2-5	TRBD2	CASSPSGGTQYF	TGTGCCAGCAGTCCGTCGGGGGGGACCCAGTACTTC
TRBV19	-	TRBJ2-1	TRBD2	CASSIGLALSNEQFF	TGTGCCAGTAGTATAGGACTAGCCCTCAGTAATGAGCAGTTCTTC
TRBV29-1	-	TRBJ2-5	TRBD2	CSGRGTSGGTQYF	TGCAGCGGTAGGGGGACTAGCGGGGGGACCCAGTACTTC
TRBV29-1	few	TRBJ2-1	-	CSGTYNEQFF	TGCAGCGGGACGTACAATGAGCAGTTCTTC
TRBV6-1	few	TRBJ2-1	-	CASREDHWVSYNEQFF	TGTGCCAGCAGGGAAGATCATTGGGTCTCCTACAATGAGCAGTTCTTC
TRBV20-1	few	TRBJ2-1	TRBD2	CSARGRETSANEQFF	TGCAGTGCTAGGGGCCGGGAGACTAGCGCCAATGAGCAGTTCTTC
TRBV14	few	TRBJ2-1	TRBD2	CASSQVGGRAYNEQFF	TGTGCCAGCAGCCAAGTGGGCGGGAGGGCCTACAATGAGCAGTTCTTC
TRBV20-1	many	TRBJ1-2	-	CSARPITRSGYTF	TGCAGTGCTAGACCGATCACCCGAAGTGGCTACACCTTC
TRBV29-1	few	TRBJ1-2	-	CSVEDLYGYTF	TGCAGCGTTGAGGATCTCTATGGCTACACCTTC